The following is a T cell receptor (beta chain) sequence with its context. The same CDR3 is also encoded by other DNA sequences in this sample. Germline V lookup: CDR1 MNHEY, CDR2 SVGAGI. Trimming cost V 4 bases and J 1 base, with 5 bases left between them. The CDR3 contains 13 residues. The sample originates from a study of blood T cell repertoires in COVID-19. TCRdb's table, derived via immunoSEQ multiplex PCR, lists solely in-frame clones and lacks some. The sample carries a few hundred thousand clones, 88% recorded once. The chain couples TRBV6-5 to TRBJ1-5; D ambiguous. This receptor was taken from a woman aged 40-49 years who had recovered from COVID-19. Sequencing used peripheral blood. The CDR3 region has the DNA TGTGCCAGCAGTTCGGTAAGCAATCAGCCCCAGCATTTT. Translated: CASSSVSNQPQHF.